This T cell receptor beta chain was found in a study of cytomegalovirus exposure and HLA in healthy donors. This PCR relied on a set of 60 Vbeta primers and 13 Jbeta primers. The data were produced by immunoSEQ multiplex PCR, yet TCRdb's version contains in-frame clones alone and is incomplete. The data show around 230,000 clones, about 85% seen once. The sequence came from a girl aged 2 to 9 in good health and CMV-seronegative. The sequenced sample consisted of PBMCs.

The CDR3 protein is CATKTGALNNEQFF. CDR3 bases: TGCGCCACCAAAACAGGGGCGCTCAACAATGAGCAGTTCTTC. The rearrangement uses TRBV5-1 and TRBJ2-1; 7 bases align to TRBD1. Germline V gene lookup returns CDR1 SGHRS and CDR2 YFSETQ. This CDR3 is 14 amino acids long. V shed 9 bases, J shed 5 bases, and the junction held 11 bases outside the gene matches. Based on the CDR3 plus reference TRBV5-1 and TRBJ2-1, the full variable domain is KAGVTQTPRYLIKTRGQQVTLSCSPISGHRSVSWYQQTPGQGLQFLFEYFSETQRNKGNFPGRFSGRQFSNSRSEMNVSTLELGDSALYLCATKTGALNNEQFFGPGTRLTVL.